This T cell receptor (beta chain) was documented in a study of Ad26.COV2.S vaccination and SARS-CoV-2 variants. Germline V CDR1 and CDR2: GTSNPN, SVGIG (reference sequence). The CDR3 is made up of 12 amino acids. The V end lost 4 bases, the J end lost 8 bases, and 11 bases lay between the germline ends. Profiling relied on immunoSEQ multiplex PCR, and the TCRdb table lists in-frame clones only, not all of them. The sample holds just under 250,000 clones, around 89% seen once. Treatment here: approximately 18 received Ad26.COV2.S at low or high dose, single or two shots; 5 received placebo; per-sample allocation not given. Each sample was drawn 63 days after the first injection (of vaccine or placebo).

Sequenced here: peripheral blood, sampled in a trial of Ad26.COV2.S vaccine versus placebo. The chain links TRBV30 to TRBJ2-2; D remains unclear. The sequence came from a person between 18 and 65 years old who received the Ad26.COV2.S COVID-19 vaccine or a placebo. The CDR3 sequence: CAWIPRTGELFF. In nucleotides, the CDR3 is TGTGCCTGGATACCCAGGACGGGGGAGCTGTTTTTT.